The clone carrying this T cell receptor beta chain appeared a few times. The target antigen is unknown. Each individual donor underwent a draw of about 9.9 milliliters of peripheral blood. The CDR3 runs to 14 residues. V lost 7 bases and J lost 1, with 13 bases in between. Per germline, CDR1 SQVTM and CDR2 ANQGSEA. This record comes from a study of blood T cells in healthy people across ages. The study's findings and limits: Aged donors had fewer naive CD4+ cells and lower diversity than long-lived donors. Older age coincided with a roughly linear decline in TCR beta diversity per million T cells. Expanded clonotype changes were possibly confounded by unknown donor CMV status.

A sample-barcoded 5' primer and a J-beta primer mix were used in a second PCR of roughly 6 to 11 cycles. TCRdb redid the calling of the 5' RACE reads with MiXCR, one entry per CDR3 protein. The sample gives about 640,000 distinct CDR3 sequences, about 53% of which show up once; around 37% is in the top ten. V is TRBV29-1 and J is TRBJ2-2; D perhaps matches TRBD1 (5 bases). Source material: blood. The TCR sequence derives from a man in his 60s in good health. CDR3 protein: CSAYQGMNTGELFF. The CDR3 DNA is TGCAGCGCCTATCAGGGTATGAACACCGGGGAGCTGTTTTTT.